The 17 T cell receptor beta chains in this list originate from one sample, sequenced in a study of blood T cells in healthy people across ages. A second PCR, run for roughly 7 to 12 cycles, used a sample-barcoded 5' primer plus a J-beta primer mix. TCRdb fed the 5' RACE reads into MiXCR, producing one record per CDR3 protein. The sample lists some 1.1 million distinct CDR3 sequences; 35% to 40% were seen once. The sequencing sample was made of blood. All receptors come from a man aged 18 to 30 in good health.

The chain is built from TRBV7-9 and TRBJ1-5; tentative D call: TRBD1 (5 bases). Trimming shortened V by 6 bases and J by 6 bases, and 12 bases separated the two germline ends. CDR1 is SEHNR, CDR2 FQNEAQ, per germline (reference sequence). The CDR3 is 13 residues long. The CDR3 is CASSGGTRQPQHF. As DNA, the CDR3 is TGTGCCAGCAGTGGGGGTACGCGTCAGCCCCAGCATTTT.

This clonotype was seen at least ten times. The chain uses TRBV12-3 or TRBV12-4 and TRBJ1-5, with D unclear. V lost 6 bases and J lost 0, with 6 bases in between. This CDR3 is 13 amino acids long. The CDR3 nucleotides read TGTGCCAGCAGCCCGTATAGCAATCAGCCCCAGCATTTT. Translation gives CASSPYSNQPQHF.

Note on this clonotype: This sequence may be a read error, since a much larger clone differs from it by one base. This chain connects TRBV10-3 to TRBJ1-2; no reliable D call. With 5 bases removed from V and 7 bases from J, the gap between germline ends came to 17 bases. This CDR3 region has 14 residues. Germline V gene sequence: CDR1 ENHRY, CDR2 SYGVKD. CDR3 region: CAISSDRGCRGYTF. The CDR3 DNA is TGTGCCATCAGTTCAGACCGAGGATGCCGTGGCTACACCTTC.

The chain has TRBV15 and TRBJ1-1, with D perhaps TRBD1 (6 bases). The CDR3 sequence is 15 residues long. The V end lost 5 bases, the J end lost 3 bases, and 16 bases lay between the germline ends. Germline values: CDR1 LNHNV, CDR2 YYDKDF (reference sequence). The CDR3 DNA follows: TGTGCCACCAGCTTGGGGGCCATGGGGGACACTGAAGCTTTCTTT. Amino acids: CATSLGAMGDTEAFF. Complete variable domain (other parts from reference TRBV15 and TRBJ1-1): DAMVIQNPRYQVTQFGKPVTLSCSQTLNHNVMYWYQQKSSQAPKLLFHYYDKDFNNEADTPDNFQSRRPNTSFCFLDIRSPGLGDTAMYLCATSLGAMGDTEAFFGQGTRLTVV.

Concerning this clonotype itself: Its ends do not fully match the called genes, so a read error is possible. The DNA for the CDR3 is TGCAGCGTTACTGACGGAGAAGGTTTCTTT. This sequence encodes CSVTDGEGFF. The genes are TRBV29-1 and TRBJ1-1; D not certain. Per germline, CDR1 SQVTM and CDR2 ANQGSEA. This CDR3 is built from 10 residues.

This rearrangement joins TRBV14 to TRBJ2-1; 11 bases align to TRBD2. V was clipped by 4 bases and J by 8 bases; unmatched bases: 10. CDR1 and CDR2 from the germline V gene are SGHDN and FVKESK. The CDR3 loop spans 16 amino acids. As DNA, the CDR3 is TGTGCCAGCAGCCCCGGAGGACTAGCGGGTGGTTATGAGCAGTTCTTC. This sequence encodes CASSPGGLAGGYEQFF.

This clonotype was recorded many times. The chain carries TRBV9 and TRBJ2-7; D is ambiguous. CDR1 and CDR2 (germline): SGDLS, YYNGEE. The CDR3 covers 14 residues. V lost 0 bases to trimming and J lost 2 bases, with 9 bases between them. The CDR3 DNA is TGTGCCAGCAGCGTAGATGGCGCAGCCTACGAGCAGTACTTC. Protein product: CASSVDGAAYEQYF.

CDR3 sequence (DNA): TGTGCCAGCAGCTTAGTGGTGGATAGCAATCAGCCCCAGCATTTT. Residues: CASSLVVDSNQPQHF. The chain combines TRBV7-2 with TRBJ1-5; D ambiguous. Trimming took off 1 base at V and 0 bases at J, with 7 bases between the two ends. Per the germline V gene, CDR1 is SGHTA and CDR2 is FQGNSA. The CDR3 length is 15 residues.

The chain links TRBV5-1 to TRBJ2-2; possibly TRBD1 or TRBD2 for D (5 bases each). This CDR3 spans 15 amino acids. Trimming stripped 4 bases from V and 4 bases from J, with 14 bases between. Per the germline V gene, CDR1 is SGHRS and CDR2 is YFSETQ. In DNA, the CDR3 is TGCGCCAGCAGCCAATCGGGGCTGAGCACCGGGGAGCTGTTTTTT. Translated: CASSQSGLSTGELFF. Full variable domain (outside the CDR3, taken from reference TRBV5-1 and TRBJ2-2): KAGVTQTPRYLIKTRGQQVTLSCSPISGHRSVSWYQQTPGQGLQFLFEYFSETQRNKGNFPGRFSGRQFSNSRSEMNVSTLELGDSALYLCASSQSGLSTGELFFGEGSRLTVL.

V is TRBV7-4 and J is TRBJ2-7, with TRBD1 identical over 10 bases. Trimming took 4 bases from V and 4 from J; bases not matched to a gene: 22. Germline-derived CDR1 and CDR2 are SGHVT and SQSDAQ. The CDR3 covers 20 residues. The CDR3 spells CASSSFGTGVHRGGTYEQYF. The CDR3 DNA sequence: TGTGCCAGCAGCTCATTTGGGACAGGGGTCCATCGGGGGGGAACTTACGAGCAGTACTTC.

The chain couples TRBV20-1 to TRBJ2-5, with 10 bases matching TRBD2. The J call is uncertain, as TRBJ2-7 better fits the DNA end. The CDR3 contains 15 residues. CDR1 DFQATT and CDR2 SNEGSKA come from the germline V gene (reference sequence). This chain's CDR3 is CSAREGSGGFYEQYF. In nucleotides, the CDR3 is TGCAGTGCTAGAGAAGGTAGCGGGGGGTTTTACGAGCAGTACTTC.

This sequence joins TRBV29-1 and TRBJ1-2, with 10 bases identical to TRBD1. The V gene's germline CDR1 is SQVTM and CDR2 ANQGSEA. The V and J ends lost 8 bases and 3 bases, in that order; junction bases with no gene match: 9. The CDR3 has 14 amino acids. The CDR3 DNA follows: TGCAGCCCCCGGGACAGGGGACGCCACTATGGCTACACCTTC. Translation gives CSPRDRGRHYGYTF.

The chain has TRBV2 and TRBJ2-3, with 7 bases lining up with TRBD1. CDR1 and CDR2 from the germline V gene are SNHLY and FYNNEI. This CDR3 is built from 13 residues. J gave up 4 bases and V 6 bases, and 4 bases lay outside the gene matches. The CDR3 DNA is TGTGCCAGCAGCTACAGGGGCGCAGATACGCAGTATTTT. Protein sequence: CASSYRGADTQYF.

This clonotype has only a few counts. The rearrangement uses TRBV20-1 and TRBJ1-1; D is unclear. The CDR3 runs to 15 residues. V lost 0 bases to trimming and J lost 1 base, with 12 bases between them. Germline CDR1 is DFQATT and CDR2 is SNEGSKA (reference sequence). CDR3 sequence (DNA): TGCAGTGCTAGAGATCTGGCAGCCCCGAACACTGAAGCTTTCTTT. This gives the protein CSARDLAAPNTEAFF.

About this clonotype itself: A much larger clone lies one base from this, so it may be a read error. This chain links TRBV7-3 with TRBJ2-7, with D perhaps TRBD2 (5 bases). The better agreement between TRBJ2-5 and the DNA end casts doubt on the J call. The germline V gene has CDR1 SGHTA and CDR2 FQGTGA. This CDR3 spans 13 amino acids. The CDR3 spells CASSSTDYATQYF. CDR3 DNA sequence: TGTGCCAGCAGCTCAACAGACTACGCGACCCAGTACTTC.

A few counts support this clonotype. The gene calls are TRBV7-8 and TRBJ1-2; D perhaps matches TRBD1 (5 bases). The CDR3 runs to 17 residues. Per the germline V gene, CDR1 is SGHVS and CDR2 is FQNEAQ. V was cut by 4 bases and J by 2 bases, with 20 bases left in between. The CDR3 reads CASSSPAEGVNNYGYTF. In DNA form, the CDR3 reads TGTGCCAGCAGCTCCCCGGCGGAAGGGGTGAACAACTATGGCTACACCTTC.

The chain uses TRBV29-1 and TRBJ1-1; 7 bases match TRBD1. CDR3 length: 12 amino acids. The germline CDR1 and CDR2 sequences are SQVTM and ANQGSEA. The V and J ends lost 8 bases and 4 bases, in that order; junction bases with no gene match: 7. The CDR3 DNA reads TGCAGCATGGGGGACAGTCGCACTGAAGCTTTCTTT. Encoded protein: CSMGDSRTEAFF.